This TCR beta chain was identified in a study of cytomegalovirus exposure and HLA in healthy donors. Broader study findings: In a later analysis, parvovirus B19, influenza, CMV and Epstein-Barr virus appeared linked to several top co-occurrence clusters.

CDR1 and CDR2 (germline): SGHDN, FVKESK. The junction had 14 bases not matched to a gene; V was cut back by 9 bases and J by 6 bases. The CDR3 runs to 15 residues. About this clone: The antigen remains undetermined.

The PCR was carried out with 60 Vbeta primers and 13 Jbeta primers. TCRdb's copy holds only in-frame clones and misses some; the assay was immunoSEQ multiplex PCR. The sample contains 150,000 to 180,000 clones, roughly 70% of which appear only once. This clonotype was obtained from a man younger than 40 in good health and CMV-seronegative. The V call is TRBV14, the J call TRBJ2-1, with TRBD2 matching over 7 bases. The sample taken for sequencing was PBMCs. The CDR3 region is CASSSGGRLGNEQFF. CDR3 DNA: TGTGCCAGTTCCTCGGGGGGTCGGTTGGGCAATGAGCAGTTCTTC.